One sample yielded the 26 T cell receptor beta chains listed below, sequenced in a study of control samples from healthy donors and cancer patients. Clones were sequenced by immunoSEQ multiplex PCR, and TCRdb holds only the in-frame ones, with some missing. The sample consists of about 99,000 clones, approximately 90% of them appearing once. Material for sequencing was PBMCs. All receptors derive from a man between 60 and 70 years old with lung cancer.

This clone was observed a single time. This rearrangement joins TRBV10-2 to TRBJ1-2, with D possibly being TRBD1 (6 bases). The V gene's germline CDR1 is WSHSY and CDR2 SAAADI. V was cut by 6 bases and J by 3 bases, with 8 bases left in between. CDR3 length: 12 residues. CDR3 sequence reads: CASRQGDYGYTF. CDR3 sequence (DNA): TGCGCCAGCAGACAGGGCGACTATGGCTACACCTTC.

This rearrangement joins TRBV15 to TRBJ2-7; no definite D call. V lost 5 bases and J lost 4, with 6 bases in between. Germline values: CDR1 LNHNV, CDR2 YYDKDF (reference sequence). CDR3 size: 11 residues. The CDR3 DNA reads TGTGCCACCAGCCAAGGTTACGAGCAGTACTTC. Translating gives CATSQGYEQYF. Full variable domain (missing parts from reference TRBV15 and TRBJ2-7): DAMVIQNPRYQVTQFGKPVTLSCSQTLNHNVMYWYQQKSSQAPKLLFHYYDKDFNNEADTPDNFQSRRPNTSFCFLDIRSPGLGDTAMYLCATSQGYEQYFGPGTRLTVT.

The rearrangement uses TRBV7-9 and TRBJ2-5; D not resolved. Germline-derived CDR1 and CDR2 are SEHNR and FQNEAQ (reference sequence). V lost 4 bases and J lost 5, with 17 bases in between. The CDR3 extends over 15 amino acids. The CDR3 nucleotides are TGTGCCAGCAGCTCCCCCTTATTACCCGGGGAGACCCAGTACTTC. This encodes CASSSPLLPGETQYF.

This clone was counted a few times. The rearrangement joins TRBV5-6 to TRBJ1-1; 10 bases are shared with TRBD1. The CDR3 is 14 amino acids. V shed 4 bases and J 1 base; nucleotides not matched to a gene: 1. The germline V gene encodes CDR1 SGHDT and CDR2 YYEEEE. CDR3 coding DNA: TGTGCCAGCAGCGGGGACAGGGGGAACACTGAAGCTTTCTTT. This sequence encodes CASSGDRGNTEAFF.

The chain links TRBV6-5 to TRBJ1-2; D possibly corresponds to TRBD1 (5 bases). This CDR3 spans 15 amino acids. Per germline, CDR1 MNHEY and CDR2 SVGAGI. V lost 4 bases and J lost 4, with 16 bases in between. DNA of the CDR3: TGTGCCAGCAGTTCCGCGGGGGTGTTGGTCTATGGCTACACCTTC. Amino acids: CASSSAGVLVYGYTF.

Only one count was recorded for this clone. The CDR3 sequence is CASSSTPGTGGNTIYF. CDR3 in DNA: TGTGCCAGCAGTTCAACCCCGGGGACTGGTGGAAACACCATATATTTT. This chain links TRBV6-5 with TRBJ1-3; D possibly corresponds to TRBD1 (5 bases). Germline lookup yields CDR1 MNHEY and CDR2 SVGAGI. The CDR3 contains 16 residues. V shed 4 bases and J shed 3 bases, with 16 bases lying between them.

The gene calls are TRBV18 and TRBJ2-3; D call uncertain. CDR3 size: 16 residues. Trimming took 0 bases from V and 2 from J, leaving 12 bases between them. CDR1 is KGHSH, CDR2 LQKENI, per germline. Written as DNA, the CDR3 is TGTGCCAGCTCACCACCGGTAGGGCGCCTCACAGATACGCAGTATTTT. Translation: CASSPPVGRLTDTQYF.

The rearrangement joins TRBV12-3 or TRBV12-4 to TRBJ1-2, with unresolved D. CDR3 length: 12 amino acids. The V end lost 8 bases, the J end lost 4 bases, and 11 bases lay between the germline ends. The CDR3 reads CASGQTVYGYTF. The CDR3 region has the DNA TGTGCCAGCGGGCAGACCGTCTATGGCTACACCTTC.

This chain joins TRBV5-6 and TRBJ2-3, with D possibly being TRBD2 (5 bases). The CDR3 has 13 amino acids. CDR1 is SGHDT, CDR2 YYEEEE, per germline. The V end was cut by 8 bases, the J end by 2 bases, with 12 bases between. DNA of the CDR3: TGTGCCAGTCGTCGGGAATACACAGATACGCAGTATTTT. Protein: CASRREYTDTQYF.

The V gene is TRBV6-1, the J gene TRBJ1-2; maybe TRBD1 (6 bases). The CDR3 has 15 amino acids. Germline CDR1 reads MNHNS; CDR2 reads SASEGT. Trimming removed 0 bases from V and 2 bases from J, with 10 bases in between. CDR3 residues: CASSEARTDNYGYTF. CDR3 DNA: TGTGCCAGCAGTGAAGCAAGGACAGACAACTATGGCTACACCTTC.

CDR3: CASSGAGAITETQYF. CDR3 nucleotide sequence: TGTGCCAGCAGTGGAGCGGGGGCTATAACAGAGACCCAGTACTTC. This chain joins TRBV11-3 and TRBJ2-5; 8 nucleotides line up with TRBD2. The CDR3 is 15 residues long. J was trimmed by 4 bases and V by 6 bases; bases with no gene match: 10. Germline V gene lookup returns CDR1 SGHNT and CDR2 YENEEA.

This chain links TRBV15 with TRBJ2-7; D is perhaps TRBD2 (6 bases). CDR3 size: 16 residues. Germline V lookup: CDR1 LNHNV, CDR2 YYDKDF (reference sequence). V lost 5 bases to trimming and J lost 4 bases, with 21 bases between them. For the CDR3, the DNA is TGTGCCACCAGCGCCGGAGGGAGGCGAGGTTCTTACGAGCAGTACGTC. This encodes CATSAGGRRGSYEQYV.

The chain is built from TRBV5-6 and TRBJ1-1; D gene uncertain. Trimming took 4 bases from V and 11 from J, leaving 21 bases between them. Per germline, CDR1 SGHDT and CDR2 YYEEEE. The CDR3 runs 14 residues. The DNA for the CDR3 is TGTGCCAGCAGCAAATTTACAGCGACCACGGGCGCTTTCTTT. Its translation is CASSKFTATTGAFF.

The CDR3 DNA reads TGTGCCAGCAGCCCATGGACAGTAAAGAACACCGGGGAGCTGTTTTTT. Translation gives CASSPWTVKNTGELFF. The chain links TRBV7-3 to TRBJ2-2; perhaps TRBD1 as D (6 bases). The CDR3 runs 16 residues. Trimming cost V 5 bases and J 1 base, with 14 bases left between them. CDR1 and CDR2 (germline): SGHTA, FQGTGA. The full variable domain, its missing parts supplied by reference TRBV7-3 and TRBJ2-2, is GAGVSQTPSNKVTEKGKYVELRCDPISGHTALYWYRQSLGQGPEFLIYFQGTGAADDSGLPNDRFFAVRPEGSVSTLKIQRTERGDSAVYLCASSPWTVKNTGELFFGEGSRLTVL.

V is TRBV25-1 and J is TRBJ2-2; D call uncertain. The CDR3 covers 17 residues. V lost 0 bases and J lost 4, with 15 bases in between. Germline V gives CDR1 MGHDK, CDR2 SYGVNS. This chain's CDR3 is CASSEYGPTIGTGELFF. CDR3 in DNA: TGTGCCAGCAGTGAATACGGACCGACGATAGGCACCGGGGAGCTGTTTTTT.

This chain connects TRBV3-1 (or the pseudogene TRBV3-2) to TRBJ2-2, with D hard to call. V was clipped by 4 bases and J by 2 bases, with 17 bases between them. CDR3 size: 17 residues. Germline V gene sequence: CDR1 LGHDT, CDR2 YNNKEL (reference sequence). The CDR3 nucleotides are TGTGCCAGCAGCCTACGCACCTCACTCTATAACACCGGGGAGCTGTTTTTT. It encodes CASSLRTSLYNTGELFF.

The rearrangement links TRBV2 to TRBJ1-1; 7 bases agree with TRBD1. The CDR3 extends over 12 amino acids. V shed 4 bases and J 11 bases; nucleotides not matched to a gene: 7. Germline values: CDR1 SNHLY, CDR2 FYNNEI. CDR3 region: CASSVLTGWAFF. The CDR3 coding sequence is TGTGCCAGCAGTGTTTTGACAGGGTGGGCTTTCTTT.

This chain connects TRBV6-5 to TRBJ2-1; perhaps TRBD1 as D (6 bases). This CDR3 is 15 amino acids long. CDR1 and CDR2 (germline): MNHEY, SVGAGI. The ends were cut back, 2 bases at V and 2 bases at J, with 10 bases in the middle. The CDR3 DNA follows: TGTGCCAGCAGTTACGGAAGGGGGACCTACAATGAGCAGTTCTTC. It encodes CASSYGRGTYNEQFF.

This clone has a handful of counts. The chain joins TRBV5-1 to TRBJ2-3; no reliable D call. CDR1 is SGHRS, CDR2 YFSETQ, per germline. This CDR3 has 15 residues. The V and J ends lost 4 bases and 3 bases respectively, with 15 bases between them. Here the CDR3 reads CASSDLSGGTDTQYF. The CDR3 DNA follows: TGCGCCAGCAGCGATCTATCAGGTGGGACAGATACGCAGTATTTT.

The chain combines TRBV11-2 with TRBJ1-1; D may be TRBD1 (5 bases). V was clipped by 5 bases and J by 11 bases, with 21 bases between them. The CDR3 consists of 14 residues. In germline, CDR1 is SGHAT, CDR2 FQNNGV. CDR3 nucleotide sequence: TGTGCCAGCAGCCCCCTGGGCGGGGCCGAGGGTGCTTTCTTT. This translates into CASSPLGGAEGAFF.

This chain uses TRBV5-1 with TRBJ1-4; 9 bases are a match to TRBD1. The CDR3 consists of 14 residues. V shed 4 bases, J shed 7 bases, and the junction held 5 bases outside the gene matches. CDR1 is SGHRS, CDR2 YFSETQ, per germline. As DNA, the CDR3 is TGCGCCAGCAGCGGGACAGGGTTGGGTGAAAAACTGTTTTTT. The encoded protein is CASSGTGLGEKLFF.

The CDR3 sequence: CAWSVQAGRSPLHF. The CDR3 DNA follows: TGTGCCTGGAGTGTACAGGCAGGGCGTTCACCCCTCCACTTT. The rearrangement uses TRBV30 and TRBJ1-6; D is perhaps TRBD1 (5 bases). V lost 0 bases and J 9 bases, leaving 12 bases between the germline ends. The CDR3 has 14 residues. Germline V gene lookup returns CDR1 GTSNPN and CDR2 SVGIG (reference sequence).

This chain uses TRBV4-1 with TRBJ1-3, with a tentative D call TRBD1 (5 bases). CDR1 is MGHRA and CDR2 is YSYEKL in the germline V gene. Trimming pared 4 bases from V and 4 bases from J, leaving 20 bases between. The CDR3 length is 17 residues. This CDR3 is CASSRDPGIRSGNTIYF. For the CDR3, the DNA is TGCGCCAGCAGCCGGGACCCAGGAATCCGTTCGGGAAACACCATATATTTT.

This rearrangement joins TRBV30 to TRBJ1-1; D uncertain. The V gene lost 0 bases and the J gene lost 6 bases, with 11 bases spanning the gap. The CDR3 extends over 13 amino acids. Looked up from germline, CDR1 is GTSNPN and CDR2 is SVGIG (reference sequence). CDR3 region: CAWSVGPSAEAFF. DNA of the CDR3: TGTGCCTGGAGTGTAGGGCCCAGCGCTGAAGCTTTCTTT.

CDR3 loop: CASSSQTDTQYF. DNA for the CDR3: TGTGCCAGCAGTTCGCAAACAGATACGCAGTATTTT. The chain carries TRBV6-5 and TRBJ2-3; D is uncertain. Per the germline V gene, CDR1 is MNHEY and CDR2 is SVGAGI. The ends were cut back, 4 bases at V and 3 bases at J, with 5 bases in the middle. The CDR3 has 12 amino acids.

The CDR3 nucleotides are TGTGCCAGCAGTTACCCCTCCAGGGGAGTGGATACGCAGTATTTT. Protein product: CASSYPSRGVDTQYF. J is TRBJ2-3 and V is TRBV6-2 or TRBV6-3; D might be TRBD1 (6 bases). CDR3 length: 15 amino acids. Trimming removed 2 bases at V and 6 bases at J, with 15 bases between. In germline, CDR1 is MNHEY, CDR2 SVGEGT.